This T cell receptor beta chain was recorded in a study of OX40 agonist ivuxolimab in advanced cancers. About the research overall: Averaging roughly 60 years in age, with a range of roughly 20 to 90, the cohort was approximately 83% male.

The CDR3 runs 15 residues. V was trimmed by 4 bases and J by 6 bases, leaving 18 bases between them. Germline V gene lookup returns CDR1 LNHDA and CDR2 SQIVND (reference sequence). TCRdb's table, derived via immunoSEQ multiplex PCR, lists solely in-frame clones and lacks some. The data contain approximately 31,000 clones, about 89% of them singletons. With respect to this clone: Its antigen is currently unknown.

Study outcomes and limitations: Expanded clones were, on average, more numerous in CD8+ T cells than in CD4+.

The V and J genes are TRBV19 and TRBJ1-1; D may be TRBD1 (6 bases). This clonotype was sampled from an adult with an advanced solid tumor such as melanoma, head and neck, liver or kidney cancer. Source: CD4+ or CD8+ T cells sorted from blood, taken in a trial of the OX40 agonist ivuxolimab. CDR3 loop: CASSTQGVGASEAFF. CDR3 DNA: TGTGCCAGTAGTACCCAGGGAGTGGGGGCCTCTGAAGCTTTCTTT.